This T cell receptor (beta chain) stems from a study of cytomegalovirus exposure and HLA in healthy donors. CDR1 SGHRS and CDR2 YFSETQ come from the germline V gene. Trimming cost V 0 bases and J 6 bases; bases outside gene matches: 12. The CDR3 is 17 residues long. In the PCR, 60 Vbeta and 13 Jbeta primers were used. Using immunoSEQ multiplex PCR, the repertoire was profiled, and TCRdb retains in-frame clones only, with some absent. The sample carries some 130,000 clones, roughly 75% recorded once. This TCR came from a man under 40 in good health. Sequencing input: PBMCs. This chain connects TRBV5-1 to TRBJ2-1; 7 bases fit TRBD1. The CDR3 protein is CASSLASRDSRGNEQFF. The DNA of the CDR3 is TGCGCCAGCAGCTTGGCCAGTAGGGACAGTCGTGGCAATGAGCAGTTCTTC. The entire variable domain, with the rest obtained from reference TRBV5-1 and TRBJ2-1, is as follows: KAGVTQTPRYLIKTRGQQVTLSCSPISGHRSVSWYQQTPGQGLQFLFEYFSETQRNKGNFPGRFSGRQFSNSRSEMNVSTLELGDSALYLCASSLASRDSRGNEQFFGPGTRLTVL.